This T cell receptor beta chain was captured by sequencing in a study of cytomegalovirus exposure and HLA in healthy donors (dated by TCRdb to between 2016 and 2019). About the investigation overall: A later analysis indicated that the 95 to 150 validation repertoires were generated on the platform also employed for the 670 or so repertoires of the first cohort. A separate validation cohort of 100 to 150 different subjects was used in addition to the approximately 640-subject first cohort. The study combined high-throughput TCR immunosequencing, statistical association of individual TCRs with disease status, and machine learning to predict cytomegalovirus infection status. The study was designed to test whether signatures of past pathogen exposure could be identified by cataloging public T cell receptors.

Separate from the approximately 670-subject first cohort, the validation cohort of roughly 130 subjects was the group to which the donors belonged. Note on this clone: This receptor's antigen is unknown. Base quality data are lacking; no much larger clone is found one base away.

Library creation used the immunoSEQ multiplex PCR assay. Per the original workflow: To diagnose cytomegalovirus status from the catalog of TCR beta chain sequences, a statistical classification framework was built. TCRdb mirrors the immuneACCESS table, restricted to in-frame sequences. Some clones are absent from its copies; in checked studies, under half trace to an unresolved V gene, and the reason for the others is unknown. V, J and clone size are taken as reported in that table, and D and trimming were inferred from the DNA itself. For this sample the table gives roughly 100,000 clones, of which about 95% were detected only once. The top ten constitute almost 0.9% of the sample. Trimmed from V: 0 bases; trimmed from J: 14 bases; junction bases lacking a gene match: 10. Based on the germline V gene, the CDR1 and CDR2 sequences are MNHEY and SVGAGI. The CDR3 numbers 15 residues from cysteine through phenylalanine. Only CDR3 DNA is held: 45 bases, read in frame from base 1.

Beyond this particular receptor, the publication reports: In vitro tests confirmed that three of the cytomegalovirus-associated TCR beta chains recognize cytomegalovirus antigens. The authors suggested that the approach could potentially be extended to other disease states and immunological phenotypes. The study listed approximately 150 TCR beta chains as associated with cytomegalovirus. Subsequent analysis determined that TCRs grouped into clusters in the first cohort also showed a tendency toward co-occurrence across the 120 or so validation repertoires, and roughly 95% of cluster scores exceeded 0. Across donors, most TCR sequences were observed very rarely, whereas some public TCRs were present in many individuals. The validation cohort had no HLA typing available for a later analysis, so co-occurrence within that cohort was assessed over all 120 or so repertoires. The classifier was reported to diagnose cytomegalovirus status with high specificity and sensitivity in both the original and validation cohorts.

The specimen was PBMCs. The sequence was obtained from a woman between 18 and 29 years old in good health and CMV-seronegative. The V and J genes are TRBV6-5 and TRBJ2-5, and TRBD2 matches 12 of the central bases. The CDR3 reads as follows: CASSYSSASGRARYF. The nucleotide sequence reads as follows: TGTGCCAGCAGTTACTCTTCTGCTAGCGGGAGGGCCCGTTACTTC.